This T cell receptor (beta chain) is from a study of blood T cell repertoires in COVID-19. Study as a whole: PBMCs, B-cell-depleted T cells, or T cells provided the cDNA or gDNA that made up the material.

Categorization into cohorts depended on clinical history that participants reported. V dropped 2 bases and J dropped 5; count of bases not matched to a gene: 13. Germline loops: CDR1 SGHAT, CDR2 FQNNGV. The CDR3 spans 18 residues. Original data processing: For nucleated cells, counts were estimated from reference gene primer amplification. TCRdb keeps only in-frame clones here, not all; method: immunoSEQ multiplex PCR. D and trimming come from the DNA, and the V and J calls and clone size come from that table. Among more than 300,000 clones listed, 87% were seen once. Sequenced sample: PBMCs or T cells enriched from blood (not recorded which). This chain joins TRBV11-2 and TRBJ1-3; the match to TRBD1 covers 9 bases. This TCR was recovered from a woman in her 30s who had recovered from COVID-19. CDR3 in amino acids: CASSLRQGVFSVRNTIYF. CDR3 DNA: TGTGCCAGCAGCTTAAGACAGGGGGTTTTCTCGGTGAGAAACACCATATATTTT.